This T cell receptor beta chain was identified during a study of cytomegalovirus exposure and HLA in healthy donors. Study in general: HLA-typed donors were the source of around 77 million unique TCRs held in an early data release. Study-level points and caveats: A list of about 180 TCR beta chains associated with cytomegalovirus was given. Presence/absence analyses supposed approximately even sequencing depth among donors.

A word on this clone: Its cognate antigen is unknown.

Germline CDR1 reads MGHRA; CDR2 reads YSYEKL. The CDR3 has 17 amino acids. J lost 6 bases, V lost 5 bases, and 8 bases had no gene match. Primers: 60 Vbeta forward and 13 Jbeta reverse. Sequencing was performed with immunoSEQ multiplex PCR; in TCRdb, only in-frame clones are kept and a portion is missing. The sample consists of some 100,000 clones, about 80% of them appearing once. While unrecorded immune exposures were likely, the donors were nominally healthy when sampled. The sequenced material came from PBMCs. The J gene is TRBJ1-6, the V gene TRBV4-1; 12 bases line up with TRBD1. This receptor was taken from a female donor in good health and CMV-seronegative. DNA of the CDR3: TGCGCCAGCAGCGAAAACCGGGACAGGGGGCTTAATTCACCCCTCCACTTT. Translating it yields CASSENRDRGLNSPLHF.